This T cell receptor beta chain was profiled in a study of blood T cell repertoires in COVID-19. Whole-study context: The United States, Italy and Spain supplied acute and convalescent COVID-19 samples. Sources were T cells, B-cell-depleted T cells, or PBMCs; the material itself was cDNA or gDNA.

Categorization into cohorts depended on clinical history that participants reported. In the authors' workflow: Nucleated cell number was recorded as an estimate derived from reference gene primer amplification. Assay: immunoSEQ multiplex PCR; the TCRdb copy retains only in-frame clones and omits some. V and J calls and clone size come straight from that table; D and trimming were deduced from the DNA. The repertoire has 160,000 or so clones, 65% to 90% of them found once; the top ten carry around 15%. The receptor was derived from a man aged 45-60 years who had recovered from COVID-19. Sequences were obtained from PBMCs or T cells enriched from blood (not recorded which).

The CDR3 nucleotides are TGTGCCAGCAGCCAAGCGCAGGGTGACTCCTATAATTCACCCCTCCACTTT. It is translated as CASSQAQGDSYNSPLHF. V and J are TRBV3-1 (or the pseudogene TRBV3-2) and TRBJ1-6; perhaps TRBD1 as D (5 bases). Trimming removed 1 base at V and 0 bases at J, with 10 bases between. The CDR3 is made up of 17 amino acids. The germline V gene encodes CDR1 LGHDT and CDR2 YNNKEL (reference sequence).